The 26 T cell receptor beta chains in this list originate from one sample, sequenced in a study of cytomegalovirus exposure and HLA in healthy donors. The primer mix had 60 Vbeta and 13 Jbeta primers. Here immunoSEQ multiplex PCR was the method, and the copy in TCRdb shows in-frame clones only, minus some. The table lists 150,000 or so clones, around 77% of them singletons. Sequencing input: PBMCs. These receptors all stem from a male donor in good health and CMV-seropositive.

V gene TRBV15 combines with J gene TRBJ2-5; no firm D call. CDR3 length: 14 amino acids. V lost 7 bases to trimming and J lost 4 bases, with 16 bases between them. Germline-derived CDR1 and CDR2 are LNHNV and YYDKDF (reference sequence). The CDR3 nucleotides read TGTGCCACCACCAAAAGCGATTTCGGAGAGACCCAGTACTTC. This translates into CATTKSDFGETQYF.

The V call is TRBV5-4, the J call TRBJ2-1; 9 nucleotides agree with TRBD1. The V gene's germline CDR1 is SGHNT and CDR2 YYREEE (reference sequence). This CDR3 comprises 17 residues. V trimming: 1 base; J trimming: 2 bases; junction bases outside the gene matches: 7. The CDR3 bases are TGTGCCAGCAGCTTGACAGGGGGCGGGAGTCCCTACAATGAGCAGTTCTTC. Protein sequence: CASSLTGGGSPYNEQFF.

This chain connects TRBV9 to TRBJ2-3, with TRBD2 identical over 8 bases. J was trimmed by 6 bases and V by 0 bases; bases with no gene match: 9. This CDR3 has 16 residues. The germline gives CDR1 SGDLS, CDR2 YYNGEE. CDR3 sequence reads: CASSVELRGGSDTQYF. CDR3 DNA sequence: TGTGCCAGCAGCGTAGAATTACGGGGGGGCTCCGATACGCAGTATTTT.

DNA of the CDR3: TGTGCCAGTAGTCTACTAGCGAACACCGGGGAGCTGTTTTTT. Protein sequence: CASSLLANTGELFF. V gene TRBV19 combines with J gene TRBJ2-2; the D gene is possibly TRBD2 (5 bases). Trimming took 5 bases from V and 0 from J, leaving 7 bases between them. CDR3 size: 14 residues. Germline CDR1 and CDR2: LNHDA and SQIVND (reference sequence).

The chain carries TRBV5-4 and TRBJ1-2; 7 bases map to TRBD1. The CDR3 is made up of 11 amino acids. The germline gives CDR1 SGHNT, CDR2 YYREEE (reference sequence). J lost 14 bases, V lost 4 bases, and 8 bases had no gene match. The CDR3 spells CASSHGTVRTF. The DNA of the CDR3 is TGTGCCAGCAGCCATGGGACAGTTAGGACCTTC.

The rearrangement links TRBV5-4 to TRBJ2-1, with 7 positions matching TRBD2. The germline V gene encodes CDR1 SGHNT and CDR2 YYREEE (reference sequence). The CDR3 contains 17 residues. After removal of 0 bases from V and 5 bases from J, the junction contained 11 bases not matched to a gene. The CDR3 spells CASSLAVAGVGDNEQFF. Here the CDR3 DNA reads TGTGCCAGCAGCTTGGCGGTAGCGGGTGTGGGGGACAATGAGCAGTTCTTC.

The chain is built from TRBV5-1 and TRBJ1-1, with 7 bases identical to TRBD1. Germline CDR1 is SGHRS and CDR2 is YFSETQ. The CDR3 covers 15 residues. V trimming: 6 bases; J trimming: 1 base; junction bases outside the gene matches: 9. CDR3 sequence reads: CASTPSGQTNTEAFF. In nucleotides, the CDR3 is TGCGCCAGCACCCCCTCGGGACAGACGAACACTGAAGCTTTCTTT. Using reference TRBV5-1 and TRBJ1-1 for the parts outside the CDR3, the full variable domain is KAGVTQTPRYLIKTRGQQVTLSCSPISGHRSVSWYQQTPGQGLQFLFEYFSETQRNKGNFPGRFSGRQFSNSRSEMNVSTLELGDSALYLCASTPSGQTNTEAFFGQGTRLTVV.

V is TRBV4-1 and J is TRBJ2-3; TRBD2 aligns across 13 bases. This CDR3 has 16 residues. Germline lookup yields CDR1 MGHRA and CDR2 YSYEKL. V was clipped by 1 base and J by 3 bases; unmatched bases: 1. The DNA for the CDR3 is TGCGCCAGCAGCCAAGCGACTAGCGGGGGGACAGATACGCAGTATTTT. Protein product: CASSQATSGGTDTQYF.

For the CDR3, the DNA is TGCGCCAGCAGTCGACAGGACACCTACGAGCAGTACTTC. It yields the protein CASSRQDTYEQYF. V gene TRBV5-1 combines with J gene TRBJ2-7; the D gene is possibly TRBD1 (6 bases). This CDR3 spans 13 amino acids. The germline CDR1 and CDR2 sequences are SGHRS and YFSETQ. The ends were cut back, 5 bases at V and 2 bases at J, with 11 bases in the middle.

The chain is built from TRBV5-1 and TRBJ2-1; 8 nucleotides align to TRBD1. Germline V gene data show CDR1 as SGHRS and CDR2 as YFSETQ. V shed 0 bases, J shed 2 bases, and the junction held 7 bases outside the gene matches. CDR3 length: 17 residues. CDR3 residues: CASSLGDRPGPYNEQFF. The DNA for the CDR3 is TGCGCCAGCAGCTTGGGGGACAGGCCCGGGCCCTACAATGAGCAGTTCTTC. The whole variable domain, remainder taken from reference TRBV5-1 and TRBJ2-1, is KAGVTQTPRYLIKTRGQQVTLSCSPISGHRSVSWYQQTPGQGLQFLFEYFSETQRNKGNFPGRFSGRQFSNSRSEMNVSTLELGDSALYLCASSLGDRPGPYNEQFFGPGTRLTVL.

The CDR3 loop is CASSQDHGWGRDNGNTIYF. In DNA form, the CDR3 reads TGTGCCAGCAGCCAAGATCATGGCTGGGGGCGCGATAATGGAAACACCATATATTTT. V and J are TRBV14 and TRBJ1-3; a weak D match, TRBD1 (6 bases). V lost 0 bases and J lost 3, with 21 bases in between. The CDR3 runs 19 residues. Looked up from germline, CDR1 is SGHDN and CDR2 is FVKESK.

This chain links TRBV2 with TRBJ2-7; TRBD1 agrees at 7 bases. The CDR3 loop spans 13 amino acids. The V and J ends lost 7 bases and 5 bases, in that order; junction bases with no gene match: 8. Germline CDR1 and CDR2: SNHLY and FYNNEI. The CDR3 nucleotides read TGTGCCAGCACCCCCAGGGGGAGCAACGAGCAGTACTTC. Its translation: CASTPRGSNEQYF.

CDR3 sequence reads: CASSQTGTGDGAFF. The CDR3 nucleotides are TGCGCCAGCAGCCAAACCGGGACAGGGGACGGGGCTTTCTTT. The chain is built from TRBV4-1 and TRBJ1-1; TRBD1 agrees at 10 bases. This CDR3 contains 14 residues. Germline V gives CDR1 MGHRA, CDR2 YSYEKL. J gave up 11 bases and V 2 bases, and 8 bases lay outside the gene matches.

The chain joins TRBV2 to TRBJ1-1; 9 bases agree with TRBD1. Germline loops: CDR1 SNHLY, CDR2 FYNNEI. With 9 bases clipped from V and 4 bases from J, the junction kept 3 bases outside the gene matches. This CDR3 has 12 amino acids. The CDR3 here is CASQDRGTEAFF. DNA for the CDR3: TGTGCCAGTCAGGACAGGGGCACTGAAGCTTTCTTT.

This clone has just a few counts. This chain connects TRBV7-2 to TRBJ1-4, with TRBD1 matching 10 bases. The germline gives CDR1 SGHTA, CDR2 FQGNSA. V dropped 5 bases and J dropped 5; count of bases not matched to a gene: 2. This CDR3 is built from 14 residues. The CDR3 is CASSEDRGNEKLFF. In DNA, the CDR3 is TGTGCCAGCAGCGAGGACAGGGGGAATGAAAAACTGTTTTTT. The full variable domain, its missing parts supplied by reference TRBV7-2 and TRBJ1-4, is GAGVSQSPSNKVTEKGKDVELRCDPISGHTALYWYRQSLGQGLEFLIYFQGNSAPDKSGLPSDRFSAERTGGSVSTLTIQRTQQEDSAVYLCASSEDRGNEKLFFGSGTQLSVL.

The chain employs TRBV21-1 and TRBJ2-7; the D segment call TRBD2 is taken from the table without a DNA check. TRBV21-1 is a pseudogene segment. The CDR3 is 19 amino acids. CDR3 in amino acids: CASSKESTSGDHGDYEQYF. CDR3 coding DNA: TGTGCCAGCAGCAAAGAATCGACTAGCGGGGACCACGGGGACTACGAGCAGTACTTC.

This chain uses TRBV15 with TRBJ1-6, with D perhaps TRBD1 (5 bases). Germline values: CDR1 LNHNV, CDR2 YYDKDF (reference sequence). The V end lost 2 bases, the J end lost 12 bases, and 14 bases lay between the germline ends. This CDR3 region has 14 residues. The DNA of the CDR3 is TGTGCCACCAGCAGACGCACAGGAGTCCTACCCCTCCACTTT. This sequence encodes CATSRRTGVLPLHF.

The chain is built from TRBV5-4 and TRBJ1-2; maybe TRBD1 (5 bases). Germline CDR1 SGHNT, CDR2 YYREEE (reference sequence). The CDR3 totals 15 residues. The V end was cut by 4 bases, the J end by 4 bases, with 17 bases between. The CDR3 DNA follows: TGTGCCAGCAGCCCGGATAGGGACTTCGTCTATGGCTACACCTTC. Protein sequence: CASSPDRDFVYGYTF.

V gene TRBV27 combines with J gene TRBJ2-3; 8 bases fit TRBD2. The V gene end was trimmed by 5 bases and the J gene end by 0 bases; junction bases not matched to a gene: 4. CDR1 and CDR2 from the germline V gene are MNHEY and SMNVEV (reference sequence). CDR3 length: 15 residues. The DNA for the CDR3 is TGTGCCAGCAGTGATCGGGAGGGGAGCACAGATACGCAGTATTTT. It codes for CASSDREGSTDTQYF.

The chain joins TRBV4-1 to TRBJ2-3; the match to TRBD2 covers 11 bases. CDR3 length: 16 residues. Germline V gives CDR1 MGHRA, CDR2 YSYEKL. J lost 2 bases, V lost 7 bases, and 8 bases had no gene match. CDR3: CASTWTSGRPTDTQYF. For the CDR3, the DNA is TGCGCCAGCACCTGGACTAGCGGGCGCCCCACAGATACGCAGTATTTT.

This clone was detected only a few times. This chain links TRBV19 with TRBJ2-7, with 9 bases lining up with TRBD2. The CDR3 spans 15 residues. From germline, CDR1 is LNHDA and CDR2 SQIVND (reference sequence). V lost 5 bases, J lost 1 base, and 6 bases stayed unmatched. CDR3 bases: TGTGCCAGTAGTGATGCTAGCGGGAAATCCTACGAGCAGTACTTC. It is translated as CASSDASGKSYEQYF.

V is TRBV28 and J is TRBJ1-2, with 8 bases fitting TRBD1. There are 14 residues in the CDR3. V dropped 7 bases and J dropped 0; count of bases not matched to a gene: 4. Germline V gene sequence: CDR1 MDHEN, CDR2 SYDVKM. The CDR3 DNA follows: TGTGCCAGCAATGACAGGGGTACTAACTATGGCTACACCTTC. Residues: CASNDRGTNYGYTF.

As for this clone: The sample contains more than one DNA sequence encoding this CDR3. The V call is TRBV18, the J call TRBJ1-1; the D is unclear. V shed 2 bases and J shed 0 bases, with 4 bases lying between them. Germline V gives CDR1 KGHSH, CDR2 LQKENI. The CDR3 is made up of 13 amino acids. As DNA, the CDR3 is TGTGCCAGCTCACCATCAGTGAACACTGAAGCTTTCTTT. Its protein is CASSPSVNTEAFF.

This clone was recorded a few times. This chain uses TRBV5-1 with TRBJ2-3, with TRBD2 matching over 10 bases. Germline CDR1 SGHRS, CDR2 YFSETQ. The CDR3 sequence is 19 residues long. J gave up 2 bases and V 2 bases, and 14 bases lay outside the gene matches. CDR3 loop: CASSFGLAVSPRTTDTQYF. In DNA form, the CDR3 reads TGCGCCAGCAGCTTCGGACTAGCGGTTTCACCCAGGACCACAGATACGCAGTATTTT.

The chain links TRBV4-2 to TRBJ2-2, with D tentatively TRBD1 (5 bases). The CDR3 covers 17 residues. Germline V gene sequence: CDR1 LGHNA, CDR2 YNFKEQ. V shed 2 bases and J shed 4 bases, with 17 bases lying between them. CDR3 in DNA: TGTGCCAGCAGCCAATTGCCGACAGCTGAATTCACCGGGGAGCTGTTTTTT. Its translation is CASSQLPTAEFTGELFF.

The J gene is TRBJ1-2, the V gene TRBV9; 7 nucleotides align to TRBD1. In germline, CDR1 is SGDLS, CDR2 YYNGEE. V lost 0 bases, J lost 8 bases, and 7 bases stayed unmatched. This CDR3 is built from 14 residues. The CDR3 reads CASSVATGGGGYTF. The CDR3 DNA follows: TGTGCCAGCAGCGTAGCTACAGGAGGGGGCGGCTACACCTTC.